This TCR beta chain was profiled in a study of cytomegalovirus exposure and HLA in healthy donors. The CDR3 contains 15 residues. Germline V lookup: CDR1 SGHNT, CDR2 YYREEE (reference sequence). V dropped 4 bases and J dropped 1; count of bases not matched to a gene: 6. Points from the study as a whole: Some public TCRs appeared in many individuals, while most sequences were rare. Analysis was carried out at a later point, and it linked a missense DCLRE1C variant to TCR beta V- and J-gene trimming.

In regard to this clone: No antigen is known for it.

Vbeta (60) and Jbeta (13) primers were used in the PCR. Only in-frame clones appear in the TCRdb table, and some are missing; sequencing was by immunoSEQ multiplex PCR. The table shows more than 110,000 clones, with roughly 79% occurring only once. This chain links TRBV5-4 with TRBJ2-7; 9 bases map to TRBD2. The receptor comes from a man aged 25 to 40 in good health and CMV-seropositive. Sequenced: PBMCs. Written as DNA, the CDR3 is TGTGCCAGCAGCGTAGGGACTAGCAATTCCTACGAGCAGTACTTC. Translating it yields CASSVGTSNSYEQYF.